The present entry profiles one TCR beta chain with its context. Its antigen is not known. This specimen belongs to a study of CXCR3-negative and CXCR3-positive naive CD8 T cells. Study-level results: Partial loss of CXCR3 expression followed cryopreservation; most assays used fresh PBMCs. Naive cells that were CXCR3-positive had more hydrophobic TRB CDR3s (compared with CXCR3-negative naive cells).

Through 5' RACE with UMI labels, the TRB cDNA libraries were prepared. TCRdb reanalyzed the 5' RACE reads and collapses them to one entry per CDR3 protein, without DNA. In all, the sample yields about 150,000 distinct CDR3 sequences. The CDR3 totals 18 residues. Germline V gene lookup returns CDR1 MGHRA and CDR2 YSYEKL. The gene calls are TRBV4-1 and TRBJ1-1; TCRdb selects TRBD1, and the lack of DNA leaves this call unchecked. The material sequenced was naive CXCR3+ CD8+ T cells from blood. Subset of the sample: CD45RO-CCR7+CD27+CD95- naive CD8+ T cells expressing CXCR3 (TNR3+). This TCR was recovered from a human donor in good health. Some clones in this sample may be carry-over from other donors' samples. The CDR3 reads CASSQGGTTVPGGTEAFF.